The 10 T cell receptor beta chains given below trace back to one sample, sequenced in a study of T cells in Graves' hyperthyroidism and ophthalmopathy (dated by TCRdb to the late 2010s). Library preparation employed multiplex PCR. TCRdb names Illumina HiSeq 2000 as the instrument used. TCR beta CDR3 regions were amplified from RNA transcripts. A first-round RT-PCR of the TCR CDR3 used the HTBI primer set with the Qiagen OneStep RT-PCR kit. TCRdb trimmed the raw reads at Q25, called clones with MiXCR and kept productive beta chains. Identical CDR3 proteins give one entry, which carries the most common genes and DNA. This sample lists about 500,000 distinct CDR3 sequences; 15% to 20% were detected once. 17% of the sample is held by the ten biggest clonotypes. Input material: blood. The receptors were gathered from a woman aged 18-29 years with Graves' ophthalmopathy.

This clonotype was counted ten times or more. The V and J genes are TRBV27 and TRBJ2-1; TRBD2 matches 7 bases. From germline, CDR1 is MNHEY and CDR2 SMNVEV (reference sequence). V trimming: 7 bases; J trimming: 3 bases; junction bases outside the gene matches: 12. The CDR3 consists of 16 residues. The CDR3 nucleotides are TGTGCCAGCACCCAAAACGGGGGGAGGGGCTACAATGAGCAGTTCTTC. Amino acids: CASTQNGGRGYNEQFF.

On this clonotype itself: A clone one base away is much larger, so this may be a read error. A read error is likely, as this CDR3 ends without the conserved phenylalanine or tryptophan. The rearrangement joins TRBV30 to TRBJ2-1; D remains ambiguous. The CDR3 sequence is 13 residues long. Looked up from germline, CDR1 is GTSNPN and CDR2 is SVGIG (reference sequence). V gave up 3 bases and J gave up 1 base, with 7 bases separating them. The DNA for the CDR3 is TGTGCCTGGAGCCCCAGATCCTACAATGAGCAGTTCTCC. Amino acids: CAWSPRSYNEQFS.

This clonotype was seen at least ten times. This chain joins TRBV2 and TRBJ1-1; no clear D. The germline V gene has CDR1 SNHLY and CDR2 FYNNEI. The CDR3 has 16 amino acids. V lost 3 bases and J lost 1, with 15 bases in between. CDR3 in amino acids: CASSEGVPTTNTEAFF. CDR3 DNA: TGTGCCAGCAGTGAGGGAGTTCCTACCACGAACACTGAAGCTTTCTTT.

This clonotype occurred many times. In DNA form, the CDR3 reads TGTGCCAGCAGTTTCCTACAGGGTGTTCCTAATGAAAAACTGTTTTTT. This sequence encodes CASSFLQGVPNEKLFF. The chain has TRBV27 and TRBJ1-4; D may be TRBD1 (6 bases). Germline assignment: CDR1 MNHEY and CDR2 SMNVEV (reference sequence). The length of the CDR3 is 16 residues. V shed 3 bases and J shed 3 bases, with 14 bases lying between them.

This clonotype occurred many times. This chain connects TRBV20-1 to TRBJ1-5, with D possibly TRBD1 on 6 matching bases. In germline, CDR1 is DFQATT, CDR2 SNEGSKA (reference sequence). The CDR3 loop spans 15 amino acids. Trimming removed 5 bases at V and 0 bases at J, with 14 bases between. CDR3 sequence (DNA): TGCAGTGCTGGTCCCGGGACACATAGCAATCAGCCCCAGCATTTT. Its translation: CSAGPGTHSNQPQHF.

The sample holds a few counts of this clonotype. A clone one base away is much larger, so this may be a read error. The rearrangement joins TRBV27 to TRBJ2-3; D remains unclear. CDR1 MNHEY and CDR2 SMNVEV come from the germline V gene (reference sequence). This CDR3 has 12 amino acids. The V gene lost 4 bases and the J gene lost 2 bases, with 4 bases spanning the gap. Here the CDR3 DNA reads TGTGCCAGCAGTTGGAACACAGATACGCAGTATTTT. Translating gives CASSWNTDTQYF.

V is TRBV6-4 and J is TRBJ1-6; D is uncertain. The germline V gene has CDR1 MRHNA and CDR2 SNTAGT. CDR3 length equals 15 residues. Trimming removed 5 bases at V and 7 bases at J, with 15 bases between. The CDR3 region is CASSSDPSGNSPLHF. CDR3 DNA: TGTGCCAGCAGTTCCGACCCCTCGGGGAATTCACCCCTCCACTTT.

This clonotype was seen many times. The CDR3 loop is CASSFRAGRYNEQFF. The CDR3 DNA reads TGTGCCAGCAGCTTTAGAGCGGGACGCTACAATGAGCAGTTCTTC. This rearrangement joins TRBV7-2 to TRBJ2-1, with 7 bases identical to TRBD2. The germline gives CDR1 SGHTA, CDR2 FQGNSA. The CDR3 loop spans 15 amino acids. The V segment lost 3 bases and the J segment 3 bases; nucleotides outside the gene matches: 5. The whole variable domain, remainder taken from reference TRBV7-2 and TRBJ2-1, is GAGVSQSPSNKVTEKGKDVELRCDPISGHTALYWYRQSLGQGLEFLIYFQGNSAPDKSGLPSDRFSAERTGGSVSTLTIQRTQQEDSAVYLCASSFRAGRYNEQFFGPGTRLTVL.

As regards this clonotype: Without the conserved terminal phenylalanine or tryptophan, this CDR3 likely stems from a read error. V gene TRBV19 combines with J gene TRBJ1-1; a weak D match, TRBD1 (6 bases). The CDR3 covers 14 residues. From germline, CDR1 is LNHDA and CDR2 SQIVND (reference sequence). V was pared by 2 bases and J by 5 bases, with 12 bases between. CDR3 residues: CASSIRRGETEAFL. Here the CDR3 DNA reads TGTGCCAGTAGTATAAGAAGGGGGGAAACTGAAGCTTTCCTT.

The sample holds a few counts of this clonotype. The chain joins TRBV6-1 to TRBJ1-5; D uncertain. Germline loops: CDR1 MNHNS, CDR2 SASEGT. This CDR3 region has 14 residues. V lost 3 bases to trimming and J lost 12 bases, with 18 bases between them. CDR3 sequence reads: CASSEIATGNLQHF. CDR3 DNA sequence: TGTGCCAGCAGTGAGATTGCCACTGGGAATCTCCAGCATTTT.